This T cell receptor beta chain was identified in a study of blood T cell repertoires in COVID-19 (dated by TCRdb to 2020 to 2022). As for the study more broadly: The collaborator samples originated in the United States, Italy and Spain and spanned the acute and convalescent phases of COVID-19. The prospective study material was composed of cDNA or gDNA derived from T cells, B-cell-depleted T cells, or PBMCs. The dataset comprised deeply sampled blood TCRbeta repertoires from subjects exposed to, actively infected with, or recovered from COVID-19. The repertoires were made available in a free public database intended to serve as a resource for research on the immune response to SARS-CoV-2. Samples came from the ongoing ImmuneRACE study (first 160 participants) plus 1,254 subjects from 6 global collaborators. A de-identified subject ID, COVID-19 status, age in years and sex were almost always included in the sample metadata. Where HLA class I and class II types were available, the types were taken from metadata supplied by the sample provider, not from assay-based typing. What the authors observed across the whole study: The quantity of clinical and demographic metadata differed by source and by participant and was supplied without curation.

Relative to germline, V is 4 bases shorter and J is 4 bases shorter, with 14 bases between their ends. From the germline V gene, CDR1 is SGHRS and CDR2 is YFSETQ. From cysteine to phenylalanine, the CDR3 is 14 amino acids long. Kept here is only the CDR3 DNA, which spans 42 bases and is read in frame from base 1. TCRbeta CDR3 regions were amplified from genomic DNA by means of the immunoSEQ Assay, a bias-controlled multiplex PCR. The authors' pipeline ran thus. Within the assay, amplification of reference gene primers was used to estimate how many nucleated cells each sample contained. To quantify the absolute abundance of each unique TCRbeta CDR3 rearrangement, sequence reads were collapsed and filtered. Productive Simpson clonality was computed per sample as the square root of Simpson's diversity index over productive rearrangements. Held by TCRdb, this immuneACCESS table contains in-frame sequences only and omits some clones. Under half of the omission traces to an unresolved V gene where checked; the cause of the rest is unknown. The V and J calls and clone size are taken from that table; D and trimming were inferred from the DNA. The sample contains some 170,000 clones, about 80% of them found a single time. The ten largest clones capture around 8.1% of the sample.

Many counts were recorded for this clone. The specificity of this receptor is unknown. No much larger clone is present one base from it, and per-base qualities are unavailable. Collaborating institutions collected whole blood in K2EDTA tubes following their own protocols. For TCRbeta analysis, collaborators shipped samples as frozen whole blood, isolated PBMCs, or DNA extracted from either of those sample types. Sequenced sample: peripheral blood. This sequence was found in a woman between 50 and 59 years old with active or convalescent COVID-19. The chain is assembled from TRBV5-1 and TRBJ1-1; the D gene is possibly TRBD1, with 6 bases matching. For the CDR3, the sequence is CASSNQGHATEAFF. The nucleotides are TGCGCCAGCAGCAATCAGGGGCACGCCACTGAAGCTTTCTTT.